One sample yielded the 20 T cell receptor beta chains listed below, sequenced in a study of T cell changes during pregnancy in multiple sclerosis. The data were produced by immunoSEQ multiplex PCR, yet TCRdb's version contains in-frame clones alone and is incomplete. The sample gives about 100,000 clones, 90% to 95% of which show up once; over 0.7% is in the top ten. Sequences were derived from peripheral blood, sampled before pregnancy. The source of these receptors is a female donor with multiple sclerosis, enrolled in a pregnancy study.

V and J are TRBV7-2 and TRBJ2-5; tentative D call: TRBD2 (6 bases). The CDR3 runs 16 residues. The V gene's germline CDR1 is SGHTA and CDR2 FQGNSA. V was trimmed by 2 bases and J by 3 bases, leaving 16 bases between them. CDR3 amino acids: CASSLFGSQLKETQYF. In DNA form, the CDR3 reads TGTGCCAGCAGCTTATTCGGGAGCCAACTCAAAGAGACCCAGTACTTC.

This clone has just one count. The chain joins TRBV21-1 to TRBJ1-1; the D call in the table, TRBD1, was not verified against the DNA. TRBV21-1 is described as a pseudogene. The CDR3 sequence is 12 residues long. The chain's CDR3 is CATRGRGTEAFF. DNA for the CDR3: TGTGCCACCAGGGGGCGAGGCACTGAAGCTTTCTTT.

The gene calls are TRBV19 and TRBJ1-1, with 10 bases matching TRBD1. V gave up 7 bases and J gave up 9 bases; unmatched junction bases: 5. Germline CDR1 LNHDA, CDR2 SQIVND (reference sequence). This CDR3 has 12 residues. CDR3 in amino acids: CASNRQGAQAFF. Written as DNA, the CDR3 is TGTGCCAGTAATCGACAGGGGGCGCAAGCTTTCTTT.

V gene TRBV27 combines with J gene TRBJ1-2; D possibly corresponds to TRBD1 (5 bases). Germline V CDR1 and CDR2: MNHEY, SMNVEV (reference sequence). V lost 3 bases, J lost 6 bases, and 11 bases lay in between. The CDR3 spans 13 residues. The CDR3: CASSFGGIDGYTF. In DNA form, the CDR3 reads TGTGCCAGCAGTTTCGGGGGAATTGATGGCTACACCTTC.

The chain employs TRBV9 and TRBJ1-2; D is ambiguous. V lost 3 bases and J lost 2, with 11 bases in between. Germline V gene data show CDR1 as SGDLS and CDR2 as YYNGEE. CDR3 length: 14 residues. The DNA of the CDR3 is TGTGCCAGCAGCGCGTCGAGTGAGAACTATGGCTACACCTTC. It codes for CASSASSENYGYTF.

Only a few counts were recorded for this clone. CDR3 in DNA: TGTGCCAGCAGCTTCTCGGGGGCTGGAAACACCATATATTTT. Residues: CASSFSGAGNTIYF. The V and J genes are TRBV27 and TRBJ1-3; perhaps TRBD1 as D (5 bases). Germline CDR1 is MNHEY and CDR2 is SMNVEV (reference sequence). Trimming removed 6 bases at V and 2 bases at J, with 11 bases between. The CDR3 spans 14 residues.

The chain has TRBV19 and TRBJ1-2, with TRBD1 as a possible D gene (5 bases). V was shortened by 5 bases and J by 4 bases, with 17 bases between the two germline ends. CDR1 is LNHDA and CDR2 is SQIVND in the germline V gene (reference sequence). This CDR3 spans 15 amino acids. CDR3 sequence reads: CASSPRGRRGYGYTF. DNA for the CDR3: TGTGCCAGTAGTCCCCGAGGGAGGAGGGGCTATGGCTACACCTTC.

This rearrangement joins TRBV5-5 to TRBJ1-5, with 9 bases that match TRBD1. Trimming at V came to 3 bases and at J to 4 bases, leaving 5 bases not matched to a gene. CDR3 length: 15 residues. Germline V gives CDR1 SGHKS, CDR2 YYEKEE (reference sequence). CDR3 sequence (DNA): TGTGCCAGCAGCTGGGGACAGGGTGAAAATCAGCCCCAGCATTTT. This translates into CASSWGQGENQPQHF.

The rearrangement uses TRBV5-1 and TRBJ2-3; D might be TRBD1 (6 bases). The germline V and J ends were trimmed by 4 bases and 4 bases, with 10 bases remaining between them. Germline CDR1 SGHRS, CDR2 YFSETQ. The CDR3 is made up of 13 amino acids. CDR3: CASSTWTADTQYF. In nucleotides, the CDR3 is TGCGCCAGCAGCACCTGGACAGCAGATACGCAGTATTTT.

The chain uses TRBV7-2 and TRBJ2-1; TRBD2 matches 13 bases. The junction had 2 bases not matched to a gene; V was cut back by 4 bases and J by 2 bases. The CDR3 length is 16 residues. The germline V gene encodes CDR1 SGHTA and CDR2 FQGNSA. DNA for the CDR3: TGTGCCAGCAGCTCCGGACTAGCGGGAGCCTACAATGAGCAGTTCTTC. It translates to CASSSGLAGAYNEQFF. Together with reference TRBV7-2 and TRBJ2-1, the CDR3 gives the full variable domain: GAGVSQSPSNKVTEKGKDVELRCDPISGHTALYWYRQSLGQGLEFLIYFQGNSAPDKSGLPSDRFSAERTGGSVSTLTIQRTQQEDSAVYLCASSSGLAGAYNEQFFGPGTRLTVL.

The chain uses TRBV19 and TRBJ2-3; perhaps TRBD2 as D (6 bases). Trimming took off 1 base at V and 7 bases at J, with 18 bases between the two ends. The CDR3 extends over 16 amino acids. CDR1 and CDR2 from the germline V gene are LNHDA and SQIVND (reference sequence). The chain's CDR3 is CASSIGGTLSLNTQYF. Written as DNA, the CDR3 is TGTGCCAGTAGTATAGGGGGGACTCTGTCGCTGAATACGCAGTATTTT.

V usage is TRBV28 and J usage is TRBJ2-7, with 8 bases that match TRBD2. V lost 7 bases and J lost 4; bases outside the gene matches: 9. The CDR3 is made up of 14 amino acids. Per germline, CDR1 MDHEN and CDR2 SYDVKM. The chain's CDR3 is CASKPGGTFYEQYF. The DNA of the CDR3 is TGTGCCAGCAAACCGGGGGGGACCTTTTACGAGCAGTACTTC.

The V call is TRBV5-1, the J call TRBJ1-2; no clear D. Trimming pared 0 bases from V and 8 bases from J, leaving 8 bases between. The CDR3 loop spans 12 amino acids. Germline CDR1 reads SGHRS; CDR2 reads YFSETQ. CDR3 bases: TGCGCCAGCAGCTTGGCTCGGAGCGGCTACACCTTC. It codes for CASSLARSGYTF.

The rearrangement links TRBV13 to TRBJ2-1; D is unclear. Germline V gene data show CDR1 as PRHDT and CDR2 as FYEKMQ (reference sequence). There are 16 residues in the CDR3. The V end was cut by 4 bases, the J end by 1 base, with 14 bases between. CDR3 nucleotides: TGTGCCAGCAGCTCCTACCGAGATCATTCCTACAATGAGCAGTTCTTC. Protein product: CASSSYRDHSYNEQFF.

The chain combines TRBV30 with TRBJ2-6; D unclear. Between the trimmed V and J ends, which lost 2 bases and 3 bases, there was a span of 5 bases. Germline values: CDR1 GTSNPN, CDR2 SVGIG (reference sequence). The CDR3 is 13 residues long. DNA of the CDR3: TGTGCCTGGAGTCCCGGTGGGGCCAACGTCCTGACTTTC. This sequence encodes CAWSPGGANVLTF.

In regard to this clone: In the same sample, other DNA sequences code for this CDR3. The chain has TRBV6-5 and TRBJ2-7, with 11 positions matching TRBD1. This CDR3 comprises 14 residues. CDR1 is MNHEY, CDR2 SVGAGI, per germline. The ends lost 6 bases at V and 2 bases at J; junction bases unmatched: 3. The CDR3 loop reads CASRSDRGPYEQYF. CDR3 DNA sequence: TGTGCCAGCAGATCGGACAGGGGGCCCTACGAGCAGTACTTC.

The chain links TRBV28 to TRBJ1-5; TRBD1 agrees at 7 bases. There are 16 residues in the CDR3. CDR1 is MDHEN, CDR2 SYDVKM, per germline. Losses at the gene ends were 7 bases for V and 2 bases for J; bases not matched to a gene: 11. The CDR3 DNA reads as TGTGCCAGCACCACCCCAGGGGGTCCCCGCAATCAGCCCCAGCATTTT. It yields the protein CASTTPGGPRNQPQHF.

About this clone itself: The sample carries other DNA sequences with the same CDR3. The chain has TRBV27 and TRBJ2-1; 8 bases line up with TRBD2. CDR3 size: 15 residues. Germline CDR1 reads MNHEY; CDR2 reads SMNVEV (reference sequence). The V gene end was trimmed by 3 bases and the J gene end by 4 bases; junction bases not matched to a gene: 5. CDR3 region: CASSFGLAGYNEQFF. DNA for the CDR3: TGTGCCAGCAGTTTTGGGCTAGCGGGTTACAATGAGCAGTTCTTC.

This clone was recorded once. This chain joins TRBV5-1 and TRBJ2-3; 11 bases match TRBD2. Germline V gene data show CDR1 as SGHRS and CDR2 as YFSETQ. The CDR3 runs 16 residues. With V trimmed by 6 bases and J by 5 bases, 11 bases remained unmatched. The CDR3 loop is CASTNGLAGVLDTQYF. The CDR3 DNA reads TGCGCCAGCACGAACGGACTAGCGGGTGTTTTAGATACGCAGTATTTT.

The genes are TRBV21-1 and TRBJ1-4. TRBV21-1 is reported as a pseudogene. The CDR3 is 18 amino acids. The CDR3 nucleotides read TGTGCCAGCAGCAAACCAGATGCGGTACTTAACCATAGGGAAAAACTGTTTTTT. Protein sequence: CASSKPDAVLNHREKLFF.